This T cell receptor beta chain emerged from a study of blood T cell repertoires in COVID-19. Study in general: Some COVID-19 samples were acute and others convalescent; all came from the United States, Italy and Spain.

Participants classified as exposed had met a COVID-19 case within 2 weeks before study entry. This clone was picked up a small number of times. Using immunoSEQ multiplex PCR, the repertoire was profiled, and TCRdb retains in-frame clones only, with some absent. The table includes around 400,000 clones, about 88% detected once. Germline-derived CDR1 and CDR2 are MNHEY and SVGAGI. The CDR3 sequence is 14 residues long. V lost 6 bases to trimming and J lost 7 bases; unmatched junction nucleotides: 12. The sample consisted of PBMCs or T cells enriched from blood (not recorded which). The TCR originated in a woman between 18 and 29 years old who had been exposed to COVID-19. The V gene is TRBV6-5, the J gene TRBJ2-7; 7 positions agree with TRBD2. The CDR3 region has the DNA TGTGCCAGCAGGGGAGGGACGGGACGGAGAGAGCAGTACTTC. Translation: CASRGGTGRREQYF.